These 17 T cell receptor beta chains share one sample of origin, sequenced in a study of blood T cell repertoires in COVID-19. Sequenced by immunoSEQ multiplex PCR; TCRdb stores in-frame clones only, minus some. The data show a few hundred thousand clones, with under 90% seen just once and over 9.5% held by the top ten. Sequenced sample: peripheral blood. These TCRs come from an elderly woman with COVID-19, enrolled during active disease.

CDR3 nucleotide sequence: TGCGCCAGCAGCCAAAGGGGGAATGGAAACGAGCAGTACTTC. This encodes CASSQRGNGNEQYF. The chain uses TRBV5-1 and TRBJ2-7; tentatively, D is TRBD1 (6 bases). Germline values: CDR1 SGHRS, CDR2 YFSETQ. The ends were cut back, 4 bases at V and 5 bases at J, with 16 bases in the middle. The CDR3 sequence is 14 residues long.

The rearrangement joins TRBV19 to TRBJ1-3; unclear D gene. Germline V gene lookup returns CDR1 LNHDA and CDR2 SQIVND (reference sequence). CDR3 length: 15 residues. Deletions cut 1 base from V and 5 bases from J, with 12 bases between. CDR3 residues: CASSIVNSRRNTIYF. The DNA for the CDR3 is TGTGCCAGTAGTATAGTAAACAGCCGGCGAAACACCATATATTTT.

CDR3 residues: CASSFWTSGVGEQYF. CDR3 DNA: TGTGCCAGCAGCTTTTGGACTAGCGGGGTGGGCGAGCAGTACTTC. The chain carries TRBV7-9 and TRBJ2-7; TRBD2 agrees at 12 bases. Per germline, CDR1 SEHNR and CDR2 FQNEAQ (reference sequence). V shed 3 bases and J 6 bases; nucleotides not matched to a gene: 6. This CDR3 spans 15 amino acids.

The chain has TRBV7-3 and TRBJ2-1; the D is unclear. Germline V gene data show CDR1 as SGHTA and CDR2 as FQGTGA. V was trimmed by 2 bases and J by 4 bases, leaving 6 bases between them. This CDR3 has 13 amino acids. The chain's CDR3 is CASSLGLYNEQFF. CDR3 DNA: TGTGCCAGCAGCTTAGGGCTATACAATGAGCAGTTCTTC.

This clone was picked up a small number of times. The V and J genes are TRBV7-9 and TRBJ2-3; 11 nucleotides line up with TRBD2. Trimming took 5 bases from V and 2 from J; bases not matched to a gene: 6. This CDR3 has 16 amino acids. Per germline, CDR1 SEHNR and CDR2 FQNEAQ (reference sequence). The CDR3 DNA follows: TGTGCCAGCAGCCTGGGACTAGCGGAACCCACAGATACGCAGTATTTT. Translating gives CASSLGLAEPTDTQYF.

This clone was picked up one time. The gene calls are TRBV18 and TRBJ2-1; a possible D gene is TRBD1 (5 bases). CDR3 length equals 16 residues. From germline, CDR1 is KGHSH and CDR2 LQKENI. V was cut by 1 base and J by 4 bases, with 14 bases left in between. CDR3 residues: CASSPRSRPGYNEQFF. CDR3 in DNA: TGTGCCAGCTCACCACGGTCGCGTCCAGGGTACAATGAGCAGTTCTTC.

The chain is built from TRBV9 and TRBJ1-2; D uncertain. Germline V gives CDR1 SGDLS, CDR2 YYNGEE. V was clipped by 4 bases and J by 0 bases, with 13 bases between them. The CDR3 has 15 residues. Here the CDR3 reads CASSPREISNYGYTF. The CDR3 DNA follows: TGTGCCAGCAGCCCACGGGAGATTTCTAACTATGGCTACACCTTC.

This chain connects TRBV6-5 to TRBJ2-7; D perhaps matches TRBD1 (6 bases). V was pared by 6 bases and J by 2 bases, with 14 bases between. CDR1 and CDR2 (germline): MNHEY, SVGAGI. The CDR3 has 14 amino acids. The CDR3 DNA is TGTGCCAGCAGAGCAACAGGGTTCCCCTACGAGCAGTACGTC. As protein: CASRATGFPYEQYV.

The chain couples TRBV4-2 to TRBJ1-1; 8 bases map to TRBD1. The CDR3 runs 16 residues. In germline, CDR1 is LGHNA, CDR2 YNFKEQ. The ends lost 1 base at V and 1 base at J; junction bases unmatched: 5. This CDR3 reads CASSQAYRGANTEAFF. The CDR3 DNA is TGTGCCAGCAGCCAAGCATACAGGGGGGCGAACACTGAAGCTTTCTTT.

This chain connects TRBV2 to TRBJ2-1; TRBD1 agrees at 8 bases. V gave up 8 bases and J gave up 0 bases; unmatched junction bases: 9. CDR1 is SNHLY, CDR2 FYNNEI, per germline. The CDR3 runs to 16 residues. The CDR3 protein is CASVSPGTGSYNEQFF. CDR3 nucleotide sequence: TGTGCCAGCGTTTCCCCCGGGACAGGCTCCTACAATGAGCAGTTCTTC.

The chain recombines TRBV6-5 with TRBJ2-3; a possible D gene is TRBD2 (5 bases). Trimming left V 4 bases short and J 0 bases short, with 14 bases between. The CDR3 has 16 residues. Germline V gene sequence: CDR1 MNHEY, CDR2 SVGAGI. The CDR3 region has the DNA TGTGCCAGCAGTTCCCTCGAGGGTTTTAGCACAGATACGCAGTATTTT. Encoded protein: CASSSLEGFSTDTQYF.

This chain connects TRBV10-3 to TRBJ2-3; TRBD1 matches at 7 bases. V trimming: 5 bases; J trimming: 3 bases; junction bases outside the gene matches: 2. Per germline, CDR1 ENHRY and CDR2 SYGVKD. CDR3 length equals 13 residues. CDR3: CAISTGVTDTQYF. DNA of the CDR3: TGTGCCATCAGTACAGGGGTAACAGATACGCAGTATTTT.

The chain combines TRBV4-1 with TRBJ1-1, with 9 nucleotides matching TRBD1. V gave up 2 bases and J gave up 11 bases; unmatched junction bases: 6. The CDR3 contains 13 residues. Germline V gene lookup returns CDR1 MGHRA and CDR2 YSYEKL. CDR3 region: CASSQTGGEGAFF. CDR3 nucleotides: TGCGCCAGCAGCCAAACAGGGGGCGAGGGGGCTTTCTTT.

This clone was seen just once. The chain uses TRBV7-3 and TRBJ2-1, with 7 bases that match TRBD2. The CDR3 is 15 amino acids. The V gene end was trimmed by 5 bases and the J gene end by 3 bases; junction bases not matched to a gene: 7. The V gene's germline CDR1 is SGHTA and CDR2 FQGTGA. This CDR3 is CASSQSLADYNEQFF. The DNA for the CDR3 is TGTGCCAGCAGCCAAAGCCTAGCGGACTACAATGAGCAGTTCTTC.

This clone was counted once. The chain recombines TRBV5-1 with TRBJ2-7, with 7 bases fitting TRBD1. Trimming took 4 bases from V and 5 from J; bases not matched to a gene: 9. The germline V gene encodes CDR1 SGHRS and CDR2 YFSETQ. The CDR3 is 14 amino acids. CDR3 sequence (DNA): TGCGCCAGCAGCGAACCGGGACAGTCGAACGAGCAGTACTTC. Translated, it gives CASSEPGQSNEQYF.

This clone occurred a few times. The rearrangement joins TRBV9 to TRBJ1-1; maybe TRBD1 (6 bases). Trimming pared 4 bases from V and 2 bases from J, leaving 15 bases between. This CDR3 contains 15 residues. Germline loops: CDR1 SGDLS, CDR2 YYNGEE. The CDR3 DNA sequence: TGTGCCAGCAGCATATCGGGACAAAGTAACACTGAAGCTTTCTTT. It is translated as CASSISGQSNTEAFF.

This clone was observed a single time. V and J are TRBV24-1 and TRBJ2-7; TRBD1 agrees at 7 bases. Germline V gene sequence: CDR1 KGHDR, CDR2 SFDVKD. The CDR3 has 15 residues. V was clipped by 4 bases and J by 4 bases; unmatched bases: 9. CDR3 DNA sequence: TGTGCCACCAGTGACCGACAGGGTACAGGGTACGAGCAGTACTTC. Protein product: CATSDRQGTGYEQYF.